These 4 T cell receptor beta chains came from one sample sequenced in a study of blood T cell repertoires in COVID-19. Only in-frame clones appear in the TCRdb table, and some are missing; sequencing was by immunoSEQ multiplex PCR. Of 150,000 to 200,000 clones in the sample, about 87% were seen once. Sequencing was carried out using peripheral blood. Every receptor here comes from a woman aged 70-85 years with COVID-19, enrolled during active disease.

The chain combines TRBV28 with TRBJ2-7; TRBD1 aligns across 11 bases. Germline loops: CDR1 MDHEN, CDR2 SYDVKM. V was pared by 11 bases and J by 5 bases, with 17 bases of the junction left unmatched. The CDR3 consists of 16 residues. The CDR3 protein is CAASGTGGNSYHEQYF. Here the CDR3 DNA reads TGTGCCGCTTCCGGGACAGGGGGTAATAGTTACCACGAGCAGTACTTC.

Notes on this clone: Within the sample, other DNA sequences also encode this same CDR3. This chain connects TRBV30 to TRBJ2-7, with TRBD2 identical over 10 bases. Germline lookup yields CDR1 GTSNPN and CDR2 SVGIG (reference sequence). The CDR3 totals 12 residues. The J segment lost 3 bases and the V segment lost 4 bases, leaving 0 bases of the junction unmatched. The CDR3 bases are TGTGCCTGGACTAGCGGGAGCTACGAGCAGTACTTC. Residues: CAWTSGSYEQYF.

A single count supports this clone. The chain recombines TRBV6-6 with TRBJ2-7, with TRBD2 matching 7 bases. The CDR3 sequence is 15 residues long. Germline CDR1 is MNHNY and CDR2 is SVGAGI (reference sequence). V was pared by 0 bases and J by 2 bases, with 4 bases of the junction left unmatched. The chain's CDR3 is CASSYSWEGAYEQYF. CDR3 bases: TGTGCCAGCAGTTACTCGTGGGAGGGCGCCTACGAGCAGTACTTC.

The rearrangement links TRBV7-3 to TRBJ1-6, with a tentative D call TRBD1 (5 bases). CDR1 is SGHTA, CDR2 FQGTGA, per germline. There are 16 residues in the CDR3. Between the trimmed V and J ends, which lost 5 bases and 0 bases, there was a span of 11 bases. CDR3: CASSLRGSSYNSPLHF. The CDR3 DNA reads TGTGCCAGCAGCCTCCGGGGGAGCTCCTATAATTCACCCCTCCACTTT. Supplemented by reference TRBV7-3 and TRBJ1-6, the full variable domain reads GAGVSQTPSNKVTEKGKYVELRCDPISGHTALYWYRQSLGQGPEFLIYFQGTGAADDSGLPNDRFFAVRPEGSVSTLKIQRTERGDSAVYLCASSLRGSSYNSPLHFGNGTRLTVT.